These T cell receptor beta chains were read from a single sample in a study of T cell responses to AZD1222 COVID-19 vaccine. Repertoires were generated with immunoSEQ multiplex PCR, while TCRdb's copy carries only in-frame clones and drops some. The sample includes about 120,000 clones, just under 95% seen only once; the top ten take 7.8%. This sample comprised peripheral blood, obtained on day 0 of AZD1222 vaccination. These receptors all stem from an adult in good health. Each CDR3 is given with its conserved first and last residue. The D gene is left open where the match is weak. Clone size is not always given. Where it is, it says once, few, many or a class for expanded clones.

TRBJ1-2	-	TRBV4-1	-	CASSQQGNYGYTF	TGCGCCAGCAGCCAACAGGGGAACTATGGCTACACCTTC
TRBJ2-1	-	TRBV7-7	TRBD2	CASSQTSGGVGEQFF	TGTGCCAGCAGTCAGACTAGCGGGGGGGTTGGTGAGCAGTTCTTC
TRBJ1-3	-	TRBV28	-	CASSFLYTLTGLAGNTIYF	TGTGCCAGCAGTTTTCTCTATACTCTGACAGGTTTGGCTGGAAACACCATATATTTT
TRBJ2-1	-	TRBV11-3	-	CASSRTDNEQFF	TGTGCCAGCAGCCGGACAGACAATGAGCAGTTCTTC
TRBJ1-4	once	TRBV30	-	CAWSKSTGRTEKLFF	TGTGCCTGGAGCAAATCCACTGGACGAACGGAAAAACTGTTTTTT
TRBJ2-2	-	TRBV12-3/TRBV12-4	-	CASSSPAGELFF	TGTGCCAGCAGTTCCCCGGCCGGGGAGCTGTTTTTT
TRBJ2-1	-	TRBV19	TRBD2	CASSSPLAGQYNEQFF	TGTGCCAGTAGTTCTCCCCTAGCGGGGCAATACAATGAGCAGTTCTTC
TRBJ2-1	many	TRBV28	-	CASSLGTTRGNEQFF	TGTGCCAGCAGTTTGGGGACGACAAGAGGCAATGAGCAGTTCTTC
TRBJ2-7	-	TRBV5-1	TRBD1	CASRLQGANDEQYF	TGCGCCAGCAGACTACAGGGGGCTAACGACGAGCAGTACTTC
TRBJ2-2	-	TRBV19	TRBD1	CASSIPDRGFGTGELFF	TGTGCCAGTAGTATACCCGACAGGGGATTTGGCACCGGGGAGCTGTTTTTT
TRBJ2-2	once	TRBV5-4	-	CASSLDLNTGELFF	TGTGCCAGCAGCTTGGACCTAAACACCGGGGAGCTGTTTTTT
TRBJ1-2	once	TRBV30	TRBD1	CAWSWTGPQYGYTF	TGTGCCTGGAGTTGGACAGGGCCACAATATGGCTACACCTTC
TRBJ1-3	-	TRBV5-1	-	CASSAPGAGNTIYF	TGCGCCAGCAGCGCCCCGGGGGCTGGAAACACCATATATTTT
TRBJ1-2	-	TRBV13	-	CASSSDGRYGYTF	TGTGCCAGCAGCTCGGACGGACGCTATGGCTACACCTTC
TRBJ2-1	-	TRBV10-3	-	CAISESGGYNEQFF	TGTGCCATCAGTGAGTCAGGGGGCTACAATGAGCAGTTCTTC
TRBJ2-1	-	TRBV28	-	CASSFSRNEQFF	TGTGCCAGCAGTTTTAGTAGGAATGAGCAGTTCTTC
TRBJ1-5	few	TRBV4-2	TRBD1	CASSLQGAHQPQHF	TGTGCCAGCAGCCTACAGGGGGCGCATCAGCCCCAGCATTTT
TRBJ1-2	-	TRBV19	-	CASSIGGGPYGYTF	TGTGCCAGTAGTATTGGGGGAGGGCCCTACGGCTACACCTTC
TRBJ1-3	-	TRBV28	TRBD1	CASSLRDRGATIYF	TGTGCCAGCAGTTTGCGTGACAGGGGTGCCACCATATATTTT
TRBJ2-7	-	TRBV2	TRBD1	CASREDRGQGEQYF	TGTGCCAGCAGGGAGGACAGGGGGCAGGGCGAGCAGTACTTC
TRBJ2-2	-	TRBV5-1	-	CASSSRESPNTGELFF	TGCGCCAGCAGCTCAAGGGAGTCGCCGAACACCGGGGAGCTGTTTTTT
TRBJ1-3	once	TRBV10-3	-	CAIGDDRYSGNTIYF	TGTGCCATCGGAGATGATAGATACTCTGGAAACACCATATATTTT
TRBJ2-1	-	TRBV7-8	TRBD1	CASSRRDRDYNEQFF	TGTGCCAGCAGCCGCCGGGACAGGGACTACAATGAGCAGTTCTTC
TRBJ2-5	-	TRBV29-1	-	CSAPGAPVQETQYF	TGCAGCGCCCCAGGGGCTCCTGTCCAAGAGACCCAGTACTTC
TRBJ2-1	-	TRBV7-6	TRBD2	CASRNGLAGAYNEQFF	TGTGCCAGCAGGAACGGACTAGCGGGGGCTTACAATGAGCAGTTCTTC
TRBJ2-7	-	TRBV7-9	-	CASSWRGHEQYF	TGTGCCAGCAGTTGGAGGGGTCACGAGCAGTACTTC
TRBJ2-7	once	TRBV29-1	TRBD1	CSVVKGQAYEQYF	TGCAGCGTCGTGAAGGGACAGGCCTACGAGCAGTACTTC
TRBJ2-7	-	TRBV11-2	TRBD1	CASNPQGASSYEQYF	TGTGCCAGCAACCCACAGGGGGCGTCGTCCTACGAGCAGTACTTC
TRBJ2-3	once	TRBV5-1	-	CASGRGGGTDTQYF	TGCGCCAGCGGCCGGGGCGGGGGCACAGATACGCAGTATTTT
TRBJ1-5	-	TRBV12-3/TRBV12-4	-	CASSLSGFSSQHF	TGTGCCAGCAGTTTATCGGGCTTCTCGTCTCAGCATTTT
TRBJ1-2	-	TRBV6-5	-	CASTPRREHYGYTF	TGTGCCAGCACCCCTCGCAGGGAGCACTATGGCTACACCTTC
TRBJ2-3	once	TRBV7-2	-	CASSLARADTQYF	TGTGCCAGCAGCTTAGCAAGGGCAGATACGCAGTATTTT
TRBJ1-6	-	TRBV30	-	CAWSVRGGGQWSPLHF	TGTGCCTGGAGTGTACGGGGGGGTGGACAGTGGTCACCCCTCCACTTT
TRBJ1-2	-	TRBV11-2	-	CASSIGDGYTF	TGTGCCAGCAGCATAGGAGACGGCTACACCTTC
TRBJ2-1	once	TRBV29-1	TRBD2	CSVDTSGSYNEQFF	TGCAGCGTTGATACTAGCGGCTCCTACAATGAGCAGTTCTTC
TRBJ2-5	-	TRBV6-5	-	CASSYLPRVGGETQYF	TGTGCCAGCAGTTACCTACCCCGCGTGGGTGGGGAGACCCAGTACTTC
TRBJ2-7	-	TRBV5-5	-	CASSLEFYEQYF	TGTGCCAGCAGCTTGGAGTTCTACGAGCAGTACTTC